The 7 T cell receptor beta chains given below trace back to one sample, sequenced in a study of T cells in localized non-small cell lung cancer. TCRdb's table, derived via immunoSEQ multiplex PCR, lists solely in-frame clones and lacks some. The profile shows approximately 2,000 clones, roughly 22% of them singletons. Sequencing was performed on lung tumor tissue, taken before any cancer treatment. These receptors came from a male donor older than 55 with stage II lung adenocarcinoma.

The sample holds a few counts of this clone. The gene calls are TRBV18 and TRBJ1-5; TRBD1 agrees at 7 bases. Unmatched junction bases numbered 12, after V lost 4 bases and J lost 6 bases. Germline lookup yields CDR1 KGHSH and CDR2 LQKENI. The CDR3 has 16 amino acids. The CDR3 here is CASSHSQGSAAQPQHF. The CDR3 coding sequence is TGTGCCAGCTCACATTCACAGGGGTCGGCGGCTCAGCCCCAGCATTTT.

By its share, this clone is medium-sized (0.01 to 0.1%). The V gene is TRBV11-3, the J gene TRBJ1-1; no firm D call. The germline V and J ends were trimmed by 4 bases and 1 base, with 10 bases remaining between them. The CDR3 runs 14 residues. Germline CDR1 and CDR2: SGHNT and YENEEA. CDR3 amino acids: CASSSTSGNTEAFF. The CDR3, as DNA: TGTGCCAGCAGCTCCACCTCGGGGAACACTGAAGCTTTCTTT. Based on the CDR3 plus reference TRBV11-3 and TRBJ1-1, the full variable domain is EAGVVQSPRYKIIEKKQPVAFWCNPISGHNTLYWYLQNLGQGPELLIRYENEEAVDDSQLPKDRFSAERLKGVDSTLKIQPAELGDSAVYLCASSSTSGNTEAFFGQGTRLTVV.

The CDR3 DNA sequence: TGTGCCAGCAGCTTAAGCAGAACTGAACAAGCTTTCTTT. Translating it yields CASSLSRTEQAFF. The chain has TRBV7-2 and TRBJ1-1; D gene ambiguous. The CDR3 consists of 13 residues. Deletions cut 2 bases from V and 9 bases from J, with 13 bases between. Germline V gives CDR1 SGHTA, CDR2 FQGNSA.

The chain joins TRBV19 to TRBJ1-1, with D tentatively TRBD1 (5 bases). The germline CDR1 and CDR2 sequences are LNHDA and SQIVND (reference sequence). CDR3 length equals 15 residues. The V and J ends lost 5 bases and 1 base respectively, with 14 bases between them. The chain's CDR3 is CASSSPDITNTEAFF. As DNA, the CDR3 is TGTGCCAGTAGTTCCCCGGACATAACGAACACTGAAGCTTTCTTT.

This clone turned up a few times. This chain links TRBV6-8 with TRBJ1-1; 9 bases agree with TRBD1. The trim removed 7 bases at V and 0 bases at J, leaving 21 bases unmatched. The CDR3 contains 20 residues. Germline V gene sequence: CDR1 MNHGY, CDR2 SAAAGT. CDR3 nucleotides: TGTGCCAGCACCCTCGGGTGGACAGGGGTGAAGGAAGGAATGAACACTGAAGCTTTCTTT. Protein product: CASTLGWTGVKEGMNTEAFF.

This clone was observed a handful of times. J is TRBJ1-1 and V is TRBV11-3; 7 positions match TRBD1. The CDR3 has 14 residues. The germline V gene has CDR1 SGHNT and CDR2 YENEEA. The trim removed 4 bases at V and 1 base at J, leaving 3 bases unmatched. The CDR3 DNA reads TGTGCCAGCAGCTCGGGACAGCCGAACACTGAAGCTTTCTTT. This gives the protein CASSSGQPNTEAFF.

The chain carries TRBV19 and TRBJ1-5, with D uncertain. This CDR3 region has 12 residues. Trimming pared 9 bases from V and 0 bases from J, leaving 6 bases between. Per germline, CDR1 LNHDA and CDR2 SQIVND (reference sequence). The CDR3: CARGHSNQPQHF. The DNA of the CDR3 is TGTGCCAGGGGCCATAGCAATCAGCCCCAGCATTTT. The variable domain in full, with the rest retrieved from reference TRBV19 and TRBJ1-5, is DGGITQSPKYLFRKEGQNVTLSCEQNLNHDAMYWYRQDPGQGLRLIYYSQIVNDFQKGDIAEGYSVSREKKESFPLTVTSAQKNPTAFYLCARGHSNQPQHFGDGTRLSIL.